This note documents a single T cell receptor (beta chain) sequence. Here immunoSEQ multiplex PCR was the method, and the copy in TCRdb shows in-frame clones only, minus some. The data show roughly 1.5 million clones, approximately 98% seen once. This entry is derived from a study of shared clonotypes between healthy human individuals. The germline V gene has CDR1 ENHRY and CDR2 SYGVKD. The CDR3 spans 14 residues. Trimming stripped 4 bases from V and 0 bases from J, with 10 bases between. The clonotype originates from a man aged 25 to 40 in good health. Specimen: naive CD4+ T cells sorted from blood. Subset meaning: CD45RA+ positively selected. This chain uses TRBV10-3 with TRBJ2-7, with D hard to call. This chain's CDR3 is CAISGTAVSYEQYF. CDR3 nucleotide sequence: TGTGCCATCAGTGGGACGGCAGTCTCCTACGAGCAGTACTTC.